The clone carrying this T cell receptor beta chain has ten or more counts. These data are taken from a study of blood T cell repertoires in COVID-19. Study information: COVID-19 samples, acute and convalescent, were from the United States, Italy and Spain.

Profiling relied on immunoSEQ multiplex PCR, and the TCRdb table lists in-frame clones only, not all of them. The repertoire holds some 200,000 clones, with about nine tenths as singletons. The CDR3 length is 17 residues. Germline values: CDR1 SEHNR, CDR2 FQNEAQ (reference sequence). The V and J ends lost 4 bases and 0 bases respectively, with 16 bases between them. Sequenced material: PBMCs or T cells enriched from blood (not recorded which). The chain recombines TRBV7-9 with TRBJ1-3, with D possibly being TRBD1 (6 bases). The sequence derives from a man between 25 and 39 years old in a cohort exposed to, infected with or recovered from COVID-19 (not recorded which). In DNA form, the CDR3 reads TGTGCCAGCAGCTCCAACAGGGACCGTTACTCTGGAAACACCATATATTTT. Its translation: CASSSNRDRYSGNTIYF.